A selection of T cell receptor beta chains follows, all from one sample in a study of T cells in localized non-small cell lung cancer. This table comes from immunoSEQ multiplex PCR, and its TCRdb copy is limited to in-frame clones, with some not included. This table holds roughly 2,000 clones, around 30% found once. The sequences come from normal lung tissue next to the tumor, collected before any cancer treatment. The receptors were sampled from a female donor over 55 with stage I squamous cell lung carcinoma. CDR3s include the opening cysteine and the closing phenylalanine or tryptophan. The D gene is left open where the match is weak. The listing skips clone size in some rows; elsewhere it reads once, few, many or a size class.

TRBJ1-2,TRBV28,TRBD1,few,TGTGCCAGCAGTTCATCCGGGACAGCTAACTATGGCTACACCTTC,CASSSSGTANYGYTF
TRBJ1-3,TRBV6-8,TRBD1,medium-sized,TGTGCCAGCAGGCAGACAGGGGATCTAAGCGGAAACACCATATATTTT,CASRQTGDLSGNTIYF
TRBJ2-7,TRBV18,TRBD2,large,TGTGCCAGCTCACCTCCCACTAGCGGGGGATACGAGCAGTACTTC,CASSPPTSGGYEQYF
TRBJ2-3,TRBV6-7,TRBD2,.,TGTGCCAGCAGTGCATCGGGGGGAAGATTCACAGATACGCAGTATTTT,CASSASGGRFTDTQYF
TRBJ2-5,TRBV11-3,.,.,TGTGCCAGCAGCTTAGGCAAGGCTTGGGGAGAGACCCAGTACTTC,CASSLGKAWGETQYF
TRBJ2-1,TRBV19,.,few,TGTGCCAGTAGTATAGTCTCTAGCGACTACAATGAGCAGTTCTTC,CASSIVSSDYNEQFF
TRBJ2-1,TRBV9,TRBD2,.,TGTGCCAGCAGCTTTAGCGGGGGATACAATGAGCAGTTCTTC,CASSFSGGYNEQFF
TRBJ1-2,TRBV5-1,TRBD1,.,TGCGCCAGCAGCTTACAGGGGGCGTTGGATGGCTACACCTTC,CASSLQGALDGYTF
TRBJ1-1,TRBV4-1,TRBD1,.,TGCGCCAGCAGCCAAGTCTGGACAGGGGGTGCTGAAGCTTTCTTT,CASSQVWTGGAEAFF
TRBJ2-1,TRBV10-3,TRBD2,.,TGTGCCATCAGTGAGTGGATAGCGGGACAAAATGAGCAGTTCTTC,CAISEWIAGQNEQFF
TRBJ1-1,TRBV11-3,.,many,TGTGCCAGCAGCTTAGGAGCAGGGAACACTGAAGCTTTCTTT,CASSLGAGNTEAFF
TRBJ2-5,TRBV19,.,few,TGTGCCAGTGAGGGTCGGGGCGCTTCGGGGTGGACCCAGTACTTC,CASEGRGASGWTQYF
TRBJ1-2,TRBV29-1,TRBD1,.,TGCAGCGGGGACAGTCTTAACTATGGCTACACCTTC,CSGDSLNYGYTF
TRBJ1-2,TRBV18,.,.,TGTGCCAGCTCCCCGGGGTCGGGGCAGAGGAGCTATGGCTACACCTTC,CASSPGSGQRSYGYTF
TRBJ1-6,TRBV11-3,TRBD1,.,TGTGCCAGCAGCCGGGACAGGGAAAATTCACCCCTCCACTTT,CASSRDRENSPLHF
TRBJ1-5,TRBV5-1,.,few,TGCGCCAGCAGCTTGGGACAGGTCAATCAGCCCCAGCATTTT,CASSLGQVNQPQHF
TRBJ1-1,TRBV6-8,TRBD1,.,TGTGCCAGCAGTTCGAGCAATACAGGGGCCATGAACACTGAAGCTTTCTTT,CASSSSNTGAMNTEAFF
TRBJ1-1,TRBV10-2,.,.,TGCGCCAGCATTTCTATCTGGGGCGTAGCTGAAGCTTTCTTT,CASISIWGVAEAFF